A selection of T cell receptor beta chains follows, all from one sample in a study of blood T cell repertoires in COVID-19. This table comes from immunoSEQ multiplex PCR, and its TCRdb copy is limited to in-frame clones, with some not included. The sample lists under 300,000 clones; approximately 78% were seen once. The sequencing input was peripheral blood. The receptor source for this set is a woman aged 18-35 years with acute or convalescent COVID-19. Each CDR3 is given with its conserved first and last residue. The D gene is left open where the match is weak. The size entry is marked missing in some rows and otherwise reads once, few, many or a size class.

clone_size,d_call,j_call,v_call,cdr3_aa,cdr3_nt
NA,NA,TRBJ2-3,TRBV6-2/TRBV6-3,CASSSGTTGRQRRRDTQYF,TGTGCCAGCAGTTCCGGGACAACCGGTCGTCAGAGACGTCGAGATACGCAGTATTTT
NA,NA,TRBJ2-1,TRBV23-1,CASRSRGVGEQFF,TGCGCCAGCAGAAGCAGGGGAGTAGGTGAGCAGTTCTTC
NA,TRBD1,TRBJ1-5,TRBV6-5,CASSRTGGDNQPQHF,TGTGCCAGCAGCAGGACAGGGGGCGACAATCAGCCCCAGCATTTT
NA,NA,TRBJ1-1,TRBV12-3/TRBV12-4,CASSLSGYTEAFF,TGTGCCAGCAGTTTATCAGGGTACACTGAAGCTTTCTTT
NA,TRBD1,TRBJ1-2,TRBV5-1,CASSSGQGDNYGYTF,TGCGCCAGCAGCTCCGGACAGGGGGATAACTATGGCTACACCTTC
NA,TRBD2,TRBJ2-7,TRBV4-3,CASSQAGLAGVTSYEQYF,TGCGCCAGCAGCCAAGCGGGACTAGCGGGAGTTACCTCCTACGAGCAGTACTTC
NA,NA,TRBJ2-3,TRBV7-2,CASSPLDTQYF,TGTGCCAGCAGCCCACTAGATACGCAGTATTTT
once,TRBD1,TRBJ2-7,TRBV7-2,CASSQTRDRAYEQYF,TGTGCCAGCAGCCAAACCCGGGACAGAGCTTACGAGCAGTACTTC
NA,NA,TRBJ1-5,TRBV29-1,CSVAEPNQPQHF,TGCAGCGTTGCCGAGCCCAATCAGCCCCAGCATTTT
NA,TRBD2,TRBJ2-7,TRBV4-2,CASSPMLTGTRPYEQYF,TGTGCCAGCAGCCCCATGCTTACGGGGACTAGGCCCTACGAGCAGTACTTC
NA,NA,TRBJ1-1,TRBV28,CASSPKGRGGTEAFF,TGTGCCAGCAGCCCCAAAGGCCGTGGAGGGACTGAAGCTTTCTTT
NA,NA,TRBJ1-1,TRBV28,CATASLNTEAFF,TGTGCCACCGCCTCACTAAACACTGAAGCTTTCTTT
NA,TRBD1,TRBJ2-7,TRBV28,CASRSQGPGVQQYF,TGTGCCAGCAGGTCACAGGGGCCAGGGGTACAGCAGTACTTC
few,NA,TRBJ2-5,TRBV28,CASSFIIGRGGTQYF,TGTGCCAGCAGTTTTATTATTGGAAGGGGCGGGACCCAGTACTTC
NA,NA,TRBJ1-6,TRBV20-1,CSASIGQQDSPLHF,TGCAGTGCTAGTATAGGACAGCAGGATTCACCCCTCCACTTT
few,NA,TRBJ2-7,TRBV6-2/TRBV6-3,CASSFRDSRYEQYF,TGTGCCAGCAGTTTCCGCGACAGTCGATACGAGCAGTACTTC
NA,NA,TRBJ1-3,TRBV24-1,CATSEGGSGNTIYF,TGTGCCACCAGTGAGGGAGGCTCTGGAAACACCATATATTTT
NA,NA,TRBJ1-6,TRBV11-2,CASSLGSVLRALHF,TGTGCCAGCAGCTTAGGGTCGGTACTGAGGGCCCTCCACTTT
NA,TRBD2,TRBJ2-7,TRBV4-3,CASSQEAGTSREWAYEQYF,TGCGCCAGCAGCCAAGAAGCAGGGACTAGCAGAGAATGGGCCTACGAGCAGTACTTC
few,NA,TRBJ2-7,TRBV25-1,CASMGGFGYEQYF,TGTGCCAGCATGGGGGGATTTGGCTACGAGCAGTACTTC
NA,TRBD2,TRBJ2-2,TRBV4-2,CASSQEEGSGLATGELFF,TGTGCCAGCAGCCAAGAAGAAGGTAGCGGGCTCGCTACCGGGGAGCTGTTTTTT
NA,NA,TRBJ1-1,TRBV6-6,CASSYQAEAFF,TGTGCCAGCAGTTATCAGGCTGAAGCTTTCTTT
NA,NA,TRBJ2-5,TRBV4-1,CASSQEGAATETQYF,TGCGCCAGCAGCCAAGAAGGGGCCGCGACAGAGACCCAGTACTTC
NA,TRBD2,TRBJ2-2,TRBV11-2,CASSLTRLAGNTGELFF,TGTGCCAGCAGCTTAACTCGACTAGCGGGAAACACCGGGGAGCTGTTTTTT
NA,NA,TRBJ1-1,TRBV2,CASIRDGENTEAFF,TGTGCCAGCATCAGGGATGGTGAGAACACTGAAGCTTTCTTT
NA,TRBD1,TRBJ2-7,TRBV9,CASSPTRLTGGLNEQYF,TGTGCCAGCAGCCCCACGCGCCTGACAGGGGGTCTGAACGAGCAGTACTTC
NA,TRBD1,TRBJ2-5,TRBV19,CASSTGTVRETQYF,TGTGCCAGTAGTACCGGGACAGTCCGTGAGACCCAGTACTTC
few,TRBD2,TRBJ2-2,TRBV19,CASSRLSGRASYAGELFF,TGTGCCAGTAGTAGGCTGAGCGGGAGGGCCTCATACGCCGGGGAGCTGTTTTTT